This T cell receptor beta chain was found in a study of shared clonotypes between healthy human individuals. Study summary: Three CD4 naive, three CD4 memory, two CD8 naive and one CD8 memory plate were used per donor. Study conclusions and caveats: The small donor group covered limited genetic and exposure diversity. Generation of non-shared clonotypes was less probable than generation of clonotypes shared by all four donors.

At deep level, the assay was performed. Only in-frame clones appear in the TCRdb table, and some are missing; sequencing was by immunoSEQ multiplex PCR. The data contain approximately 1.4 million clones, approximately 98% of them seen just once; the ten biggest clones take up around 0.47%. The length of the CDR3 is 17 residues. Trimming stripped 4 bases from V and 2 bases from J, with 17 bases between. Germline loops: CDR1 MNHNS, CDR2 SASEGT. Turning to this clone: Its specificity is not known.

The origin of this receptor is a man aged 30 to 45 in good health. Specimen: naive CD4+ T cells sorted from blood. Described subset: CD45RA+ positively selected. The chain carries TRBV6-1 and TRBJ1-4, with D tentatively TRBD1 (5 bases). CDR3: CASSVGRARHTNEKLFF. As DNA, the CDR3 is TGTGCCAGCAGTGTGGGCAGGGCCCGTCACACTAATGAAAAACTGTTTTTT.